A single sample is the source of the 32 T cell receptor beta chains below, sequenced in a study of blood T cell repertoires in COVID-19. This table comes from immunoSEQ multiplex PCR, and its TCRdb copy is limited to in-frame clones, with some not included. The table lists roughly 120,000 clones, approximately 90% of them singletons. The sequenced sample was peripheral blood. The receptors here all came from a human donor in a cohort sampled during active COVID-19.

The J gene is TRBJ2-5, the V gene TRBV15, with a tentative D call TRBD2 (5 bases). The CDR3 has 15 residues. From germline, CDR1 is LNHNV and CDR2 YYDKDF (reference sequence). Between the trimmed V and J ends, which lost 0 bases and 5 bases, there was a span of 13 bases. DNA of the CDR3: TGTGCCACCAGCAGAGATTACGGACTGGACGAGACCCAGTACTTC. Residues: CATSRDYGLDETQYF.

The V and J genes are TRBV4-2 and TRBJ2-4; possibly TRBD2 for D (5 bases). CDR1 LGHNA and CDR2 YNFKEQ come from the germline V gene. CDR3 size: 15 residues. V was cut by 1 base and J by 1 base, with 8 bases left in between. The CDR3 region is CASSQGTRAKNIQYF. The CDR3 bases are TGTGCCAGCAGCCAAGGCACTAGGGCCAAAAACATTCAGTACTTC.

The DNA for the CDR3 is TGTGCCAGCTCTAGTGACAGCTTCGGAGCTTTCTTT. As protein: CASSSDSFGAFF. This chain links TRBV12-3 or TRBV12-4 with TRBJ1-1, with D perhaps matching TRBD1 (5 bases). Trimming left V 8 bases short and J 10 bases short, with 17 bases between. The CDR3 runs 12 residues.

The chain couples TRBV19 to TRBJ2-7, with 10 nucleotides matching TRBD1. CDR3 size: 17 residues. Looked up from germline, CDR1 is LNHDA and CDR2 is SQIVND (reference sequence). V dropped 3 bases and J dropped 0; count of bases not matched to a gene: 8. CDR3 DNA: TGTGCCAGTAGTATTGAGGGGACAGGGGCCCTCTCCTACGAGCAGTACTTC. This encodes CASSIEGTGALSYEQYF.

This chain connects TRBV6-5 to TRBJ1-1; 9 nucleotides line up with TRBD1. J lost 4 bases, V lost 5 bases, and 5 bases had no gene match. This CDR3 comprises 14 residues. CDR1 and CDR2 from the germline V gene are MNHEY and SVGAGI. CDR3 sequence (DNA): TGTGCCAGCAGTAACAGGGGGCAGGTCACTGAAGCTTTCTTT. Translating it yields CASSNRGQVTEAFF.

Only one count was recorded for this clone. The rearrangement links TRBV2 to TRBJ2-2, with 10 bases identical to TRBD2. The CDR3 extends over 16 amino acids. V dropped 3 bases and J dropped 7; count of bases not matched to a gene: 8. Germline lookup yields CDR1 SNHLY and CDR2 FYNNEI. CDR3 sequence (DNA): TGTGCCAGCAGTGATGTAGCCGCTAGCGGGAGCGGGGAGCTGTTTTTT. The encoded protein is CASSDVAASGSGELFF.

This clone was seen a single time. CDR3: CAISESGGGNQPQHF. CDR3 DNA: TGTGCCATCAGTGAGTCGGGGGGGGGCAATCAGCCCCAGCATTTT. The J gene is TRBJ1-5, the V gene TRBV10-3; TRBD1 might be the D (5 bases). Germline V gene lookup returns CDR1 ENHRY and CDR2 SYGVKD. V lost 0 bases, J lost 2 bases, and 8 bases lay in between. The CDR3 consists of 15 residues.

The genes are TRBV7-9 and TRBJ2-5; TRBD2 matches 7 bases. The CDR3 has 19 residues. CDR1 and CDR2 from the germline V gene are SEHNR and FQNEAQ (reference sequence). Trimming at V came to 3 bases and at J to 4 bases, leaving 20 bases not matched to a gene. The CDR3 region has the DNA TGTGCCAGCAGCTTCCCGGGGTCTAGCGGCGGGGAAAAAGGAGAGACCCAGTACTTC. It translates to CASSFPGSSGGEKGETQYF.

The rearrangement uses TRBV5-1 and TRBJ1-1; D remains ambiguous. Germline lookup yields CDR1 SGHRS and CDR2 YFSETQ. CDR3 length: 13 residues. V shed 3 bases and J shed 2 bases, with 8 bases lying between them. This CDR3 is CASSSTVNTEAFF. As DNA, the CDR3 is TGCGCCAGCAGCTCAACAGTTAACACTGAAGCTTTCTTT.

The rearrangement uses TRBV29-1 and TRBJ1-1; weak D call: TRBD1 (6 bases). Germline V gene data show CDR1 as SQVTM and CDR2 as ANQGSEA. The CDR3 runs to 15 residues. Trimming cost V 4 bases and J 0 bases, with 15 bases left between them. The CDR3, as DNA: TGCAGCGTTGTGGGACACCAAAGATTGAACACTGAAGCTTTCTTT. Translated, it gives CSVVGHQRLNTEAFF.

The chain is built from TRBV11-1 and TRBJ1-1; 7 positions match TRBD1. Germline trimming cut 4 bases from V and 2 bases from J; bases unmatched to any gene: 4. The germline CDR1 and CDR2 sequences are SGHAT and FQDESV (reference sequence). CDR3 length equals 14 residues. The CDR3 sequence is CASSSGQSNTEAFF. The CDR3 bases are TGTGCCAGCAGCTCGGGACAGAGCAACACTGAAGCTTTCTTT. Full variable domain (rest looked up from reference TRBV11-1 and TRBJ1-1): EAEVAQSPRYKITEKSQAVAFWCDPISGHATLYWYRQILGQGPELLVQFQDESVVDDSQLPKDRFSAERLKGVDSTLKIQPAELGDSAMYLCASSSGQSNTEAFFGQGTRLTVV.

This clone came up a few times. This CDR3 reads CASSQGGTGNLAFF. The CDR3 coding sequence is TGTGCCAGCAGCCAAGGCGGGACAGGGAATTTGGCTTTCTTT. J is TRBJ1-1 and V is TRBV7-9; TRBD1 aligns across 9 bases. The J segment lost 11 bases and the V segment lost 5 bases, leaving 12 bases of the junction unmatched. The CDR3 extends over 14 amino acids. The germline CDR1 and CDR2 sequences are SEHNR and FQNEAQ (reference sequence).

CDR3 bases: TGTGCCAGCAGTTCCCTCTGGACAGCCGACTATGGCTACACCTTC. Residues: CASSSLWTADYGYTF. The chain joins TRBV27 to TRBJ1-2, with TRBD1 as a possible D gene (6 bases). The CDR3 runs 15 residues. The ends were cut back, 4 bases at V and 3 bases at J, with 15 bases in the middle. Germline CDR1 is MNHEY and CDR2 is SMNVEV (reference sequence).

This rearrangement joins TRBV10-3 to TRBJ1-1, with no clear D. V dropped 5 bases and J dropped 1 base, with 8 bases sitting between them. The V gene's germline CDR1 is ENHRY and CDR2 SYGVKD. The CDR3 is 13 amino acids. Here the CDR3 reads CAISLTANTEAFF. CDR3 nucleotide sequence: TGTGCCATCAGTTTGACTGCGAACACTGAAGCTTTCTTT.

V is TRBV9 and J is TRBJ1-1; tentatively, D is TRBD1 (5 bases). CDR3 length equals 15 residues. The ends were cut back, 0 bases at V and 1 base at J, with 10 bases in the middle. Germline V CDR1 and CDR2: SGDLS, YYNGEE. This CDR3 is CASSVGDSANTEAFF. CDR3 DNA: TGTGCCAGCAGCGTAGGCGACAGTGCGAACACTGAAGCTTTCTTT.

J is TRBJ2-7 and V is TRBV5-1; D gene ambiguous. The CDR3 spans 15 residues. Germline loops: CDR1 SGHRS, CDR2 YFSETQ. V was clipped by 0 bases and J by 3 bases, with 13 bases between them. CDR3 sequence (DNA): TGCGCCAGCAGCTTGGTCCTCGGCAGGCTCTACGAGCAGTACTTC. It is translated as CASSLVLGRLYEQYF. Drawing the rest from reference TRBV5-1 and TRBJ2-7, the complete variable domain is KAGVTQTPRYLIKTRGQQVTLSCSPISGHRSVSWYQQTPGQGLQFLFEYFSETQRNKGNFPGRFSGRQFSNSRSEMNVSTLELGDSALYLCASSLVLGRLYEQYFGPGTRLTVT.

This chain connects TRBV11-3 to TRBJ1-1, with D perhaps matching TRBD1 (5 bases). Germline V gene data show CDR1 as SGHNT and CDR2 as YENEEA. This CDR3 has 12 amino acids. V lost 0 bases to trimming and J lost 6 bases, with 5 bases between them. The CDR3 spells CASSLEQAEAFF. The CDR3 DNA follows: TGTGCCAGCAGCTTAGAACAGGCTGAAGCTTTCTTT.

In DNA, the CDR3 is TGTGCCAGCAGCTCTACGGGACTAGCATACAATGAGCAGTTCTTC. Its translation: CASSSTGLAYNEQFF. The V and J genes are TRBV7-3 and TRBJ2-1, with 9 bases identical to TRBD2. Germline V lookup: CDR1 SGHTA, CDR2 FQGTGA. CDR3 length equals 15 residues. Trimming at V came to 4 bases and at J to 4 bases, leaving 5 bases not matched to a gene. The complete variable domain, with remaining parts taken from reference TRBV7-3 and TRBJ2-1, reads GAGVSQTPSNKVTEKGKYVELRCDPISGHTALYWYRQSLGQGPEFLIYFQGTGAADDSGLPNDRFFAVRPEGSVSTLKIQRTERGDSAVYLCASSSTGLAYNEQFFGPGTRLTVL.

The rearrangement links TRBV5-8 to TRBJ1-1; 10 nucleotides line up with TRBD1. V shed 0 bases and J 6 bases; nucleotides not matched to a gene: 5. Germline V CDR1 and CDR2: SGHTS, YDEGEE. The CDR3 spans 15 residues. The CDR3 region has the DNA TGTGCCAGCAGCTTGGCCGGGACAGGGGTTTCTGAAGCTTTCTTT. Translated: CASSLAGTGVSEAFF.

DNA of the CDR3: TGTGCCAGCAGTTACGTGTCATGGCAGGCGACCTACGAGCAGTACTTC. This codes for CASSYVSWQATYEQYF. This rearrangement joins TRBV6-5 to TRBJ2-7; D ambiguous. Germline CDR1 and CDR2: MNHEY and SVGAGI. Trimming cost V 2 bases and J 2 bases, with 16 bases left between them. The CDR3 covers 16 residues.

The chain links TRBV24-1 to TRBJ1-5, with 8 bases aligning to TRBD1. Trimming at V came to 2 bases and at J to 4 bases, leaving 3 bases not matched to a gene. Looked up from germline, CDR1 is KGHDR and CDR2 is SFDVKD. CDR3 length equals 15 residues. CDR3 in amino acids: CATSDSGQGNQPQHF. As DNA, the CDR3 is TGTGCCACCAGTGATTCCGGACAGGGTAATCAGCCCCAGCATTTT.

This clone showed up just a few times. The gene calls are TRBV11-3 and TRBJ2-2; possible D gene TRBD1, 5 bases. The CDR3 sequence is 14 residues long. V lost 8 bases to trimming and J lost 5 bases, with 15 bases between them. Germline CDR1 reads SGHNT; CDR2 reads YENEEA. The CDR3 DNA reads as TGTGCCAGCGGGGCCAGGGTGTGGACCGGGGAGCTGTTTTTT. Protein product: CASGARVWTGELFF.

The J gene is TRBJ2-2, the V gene TRBV5-6, with D unclear. The V gene lost 2 bases and the J gene lost 7 bases, with 9 bases spanning the gap. The germline V gene encodes CDR1 SGHDT and CDR2 YYEEEE. This CDR3 spans 13 amino acids. This CDR3 reads CASSFGLSGELFF. For the CDR3, the DNA is TGTGCCAGCAGCTTTGGTTTGAGCGGGGAGCTGTTTTTT.

The chain is built from TRBV5-4 and TRBJ2-3, with a tentative D call TRBD2 (6 bases). Germline V gene data show CDR1 as SGHNT and CDR2 as YYREEE (reference sequence). The CDR3 contains 13 residues. Between the trimmed V and J ends, which lost 6 bases and 0 bases, there was a span of 8 bases. CDR3 DNA sequence: TGTGCCAGCACCAGCGGGAGCACAGATACGCAGTATTTT. Residues: CASTSGSTDTQYF.

The genes are TRBV12-3 or TRBV12-4 and TRBJ1-1, with D perhaps TRBD1 (5 bases). The CDR3 runs 11 residues. The V and J ends lost 6 bases and 11 bases respectively, with 13 bases between them. DNA of the CDR3: TGTGCCAGCAGGAACCAGGGTAGGGCTTTCTTT. Its translation: CASRNQGRAFF.

CDR3 sequence reads: CASSLVTSGPKNTQYF. The CDR3 DNA reads as TGCGCCAGCAGCTTGGTGACTAGCGGGCCCAAAAATACGCAGTATTTT. The genes are TRBV5-1 and TRBJ2-3, with 10 bases that match TRBD2. CDR3 size: 16 residues. Germline trimming cut 0 bases from V and 7 bases from J; bases unmatched to any gene: 8. From germline, CDR1 is SGHRS and CDR2 YFSETQ.

This sequence joins TRBV7-2 and TRBJ1-5; D ambiguous. Trimming cost V 5 bases and J 5 bases, with 7 bases left between them. CDR3 length: 12 residues. Germline lookup yields CDR1 SGHTA and CDR2 FQGNSA. The CDR3 DNA is TGTGCCAGCAGCATGGGAGATCAGCCCCAGCATTTT. Amino acids: CASSMGDQPQHF.

This clone was detected only once. CDR3 protein: CASSLTGTPPGAQYF. The DNA for the CDR3 is TGTGCCAGCAGCTTAACGGGGACCCCTCCAGGGGCCCAGTACTTC. The rearrangement uses TRBV7-3 and TRBJ2-5; possibly TRBD1 for D (6 bases). The CDR3 covers 15 residues. Germline V gene lookup returns CDR1 SGHTA and CDR2 FQGTGA. The V end lost 0 bases, the J end lost 9 bases, and 17 bases lay between the germline ends.

The chain links TRBV10-3 to TRBJ1-1; 9 nucleotides align to TRBD1. The trim removed 10 bases at V and 2 bases at J, leaving 5 bases unmatched. The germline gives CDR1 ENHRY, CDR2 SYGVKD. The CDR3 loop spans 13 amino acids. The CDR3 loop is CATRTGDNTEAFF. The CDR3 DNA reads as TGTGCCACCAGGACAGGGGATAACACTGAAGCTTTCTTT.

This chain joins TRBV5-1 and TRBJ2-2, with TRBD1 matching 10 bases. CDR3 length equals 15 residues. Germline CDR1 is SGHRS and CDR2 is YFSETQ. After removal of 5 bases from V and 3 bases from J, the junction contained 4 bases not matched to a gene. The DNA for the CDR3 is TGCGCCAGCAGAGCGGGACAGGGGTACACCGGGGAGCTGTTTTTT. Translated: CASRAGQGYTGELFF.

The chain couples TRBV5-1 to TRBJ1-2; D not certain. V was clipped by 0 bases and J by 3 bases, with 12 bases between them. The length of the CDR3 is 15 residues. Germline V gene sequence: CDR1 SGHRS, CDR2 YFSETQ. This CDR3 is CASSLEGGMHYGYTF. CDR3 nucleotides: TGCGCCAGCAGCTTGGAGGGAGGGATGCACTATGGCTACACCTTC.

This clone was detected only a few times. This sequence joins TRBV6-6 and TRBJ2-7, with 7 bases identical to TRBD2. With V trimmed by 5 bases and J by 5 bases, 9 bases remained unmatched. Per the germline V gene, CDR1 is MNHNY and CDR2 is SVGAGI (reference sequence). The CDR3 spans 14 residues. The CDR3 nucleotides read TGTGCCAGCAGTCACCGGACTAGTTCAGACGAGCAGTACTTC. Its protein is CASSHRTSSDEQYF.